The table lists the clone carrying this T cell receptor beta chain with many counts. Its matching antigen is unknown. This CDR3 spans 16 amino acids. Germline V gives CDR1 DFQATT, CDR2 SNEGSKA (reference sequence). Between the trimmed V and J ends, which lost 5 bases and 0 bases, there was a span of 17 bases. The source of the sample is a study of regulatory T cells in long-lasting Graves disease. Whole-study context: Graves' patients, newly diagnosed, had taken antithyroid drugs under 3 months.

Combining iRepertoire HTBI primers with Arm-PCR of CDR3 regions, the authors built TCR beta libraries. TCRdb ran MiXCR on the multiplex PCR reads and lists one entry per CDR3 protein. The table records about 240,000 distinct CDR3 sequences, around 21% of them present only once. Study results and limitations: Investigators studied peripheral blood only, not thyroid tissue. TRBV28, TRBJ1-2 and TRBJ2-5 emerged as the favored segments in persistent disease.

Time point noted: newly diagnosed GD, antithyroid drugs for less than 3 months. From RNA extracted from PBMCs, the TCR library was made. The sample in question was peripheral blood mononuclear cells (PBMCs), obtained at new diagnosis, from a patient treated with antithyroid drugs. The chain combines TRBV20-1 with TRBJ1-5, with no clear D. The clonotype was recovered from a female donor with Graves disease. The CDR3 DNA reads TGCAGTGCTCAGGATTTTCCGAATTATAGCAATCAGCCCCAGCATTTT. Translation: CSAQDFPNYSNQPQHF.